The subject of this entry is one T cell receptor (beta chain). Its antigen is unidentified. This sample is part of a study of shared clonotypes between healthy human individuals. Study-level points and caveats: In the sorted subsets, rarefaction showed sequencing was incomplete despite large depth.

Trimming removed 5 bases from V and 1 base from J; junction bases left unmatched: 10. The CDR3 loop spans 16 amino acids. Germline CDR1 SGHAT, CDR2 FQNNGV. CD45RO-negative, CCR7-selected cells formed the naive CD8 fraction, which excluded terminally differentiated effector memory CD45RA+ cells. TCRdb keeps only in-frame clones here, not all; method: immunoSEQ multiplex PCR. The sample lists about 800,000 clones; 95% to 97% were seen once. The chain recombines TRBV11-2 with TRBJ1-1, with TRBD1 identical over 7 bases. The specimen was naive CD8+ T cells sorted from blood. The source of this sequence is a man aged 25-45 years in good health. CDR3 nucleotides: TGTGCCAGCAGCCTCCGACAGGGTTCGGCGAACACTGAAGCTTTCTTT. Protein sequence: CASSLRQGSANTEAFF.